The 3 T cell receptor beta chains reported below all come from one sample, sequenced in a study of OX40 agonist ivuxolimab in advanced cancers. Some clones are missing from TCRdb's copy, which holds only in-frame ones; the method was immunoSEQ multiplex PCR. The table records 150,000 to 190,000 clones, under 95% of them present only once. The source material was CD4+ or CD8+ T cells sorted from blood, sampled in a trial of the OX40 agonist ivuxolimab. These receptors originate from an adult with an advanced solid tumor such as melanoma, head and neck, liver or kidney cancer.

The gene calls are TRBV9 and TRBJ2-2, with D perhaps being TRBD1 or TRBD2 (6 bases each). Trimming shortened V by 4 bases and J by 3 bases, and 16 bases separated the two germline ends. CDR1 is SGDLS and CDR2 is YYNGEE in the germline V gene. The CDR3 totals 16 residues. CDR3 sequence (DNA): TGTGCCAGCAGCCTATCGGGGGCGGTGGACACCGGGGAGCTGTTTTTT. Translation: CASSLSGAVDTGELFF.

The chain has TRBV9 and TRBJ1-2; D is undetermined. Trimming stripped 0 bases from V and 4 bases from J, with 16 bases between. Germline assignment: CDR1 SGDLS and CDR2 YYNGEE. This CDR3 spans 16 amino acids. The CDR3 reads CASSVEDKGRSYGYTF. In DNA form, the CDR3 reads TGTGCCAGCAGCGTAGAAGATAAGGGCAGATCCTATGGCTACACCTTC.

The V and J genes are TRBV30 and TRBJ1-2; D not certain. Germline CDR1 GTSNPN, CDR2 SVGIG (reference sequence). Trimming pared 0 bases from V and 4 bases from J, leaving 12 bases between. The CDR3 has 14 amino acids. This CDR3 reads CAWSVKVPFYGYTF. The CDR3 DNA reads as TGTGCCTGGAGTGTAAAGGTCCCTTTCTATGGCTACACCTTC.